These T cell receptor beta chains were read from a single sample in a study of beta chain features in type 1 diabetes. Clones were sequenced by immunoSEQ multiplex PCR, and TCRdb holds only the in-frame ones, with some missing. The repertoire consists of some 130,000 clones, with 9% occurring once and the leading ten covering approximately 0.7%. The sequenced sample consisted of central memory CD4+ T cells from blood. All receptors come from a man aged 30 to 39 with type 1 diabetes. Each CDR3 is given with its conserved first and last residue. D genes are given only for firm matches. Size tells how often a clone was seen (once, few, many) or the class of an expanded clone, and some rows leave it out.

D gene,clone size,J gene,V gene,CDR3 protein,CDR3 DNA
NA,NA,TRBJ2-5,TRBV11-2,CASSFRGDQTQYF,TGTGCCAGCAGCTTCCGCGGTGACCAGACCCAGTACTTC
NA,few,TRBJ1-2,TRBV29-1,CSVEDPRGGGYTF,TGCAGCGTTGAAGACCCCAGGGGTGGCGGCTACACCTTC
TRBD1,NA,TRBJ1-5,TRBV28,CASTTNRGGNQPQHF,TGTGCCAGCACAACAAACAGGGGAGGCAATCAGCCCCAGCATTTT
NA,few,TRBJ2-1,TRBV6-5,CASSELTGSNEQFF,TGTGCCAGCAGTGAATTAACAGGGTCTAATGAGCAGTTCTTC
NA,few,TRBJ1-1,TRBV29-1,CSVDVMQTVYTEAFF,TGCAGCGTTGACGTAATGCAGACAGTGTACACTGAAGCTTTCTTT
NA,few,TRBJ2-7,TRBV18,CASSSNLYEQYF,TGTGCCAGCTCATCTAACCTCTACGAGCAGTACTTC
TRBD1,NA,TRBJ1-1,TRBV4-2,CASSFNPTDRGTEAFF,TGTGCCAGCAGCTTCAACCCTACGGACAGGGGCACTGAAGCTTTCTTT
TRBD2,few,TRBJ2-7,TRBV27,CASSRVRGGAYEQYF,TGTGCCAGCAGTCGAGTACGCGGGGGGGCTTACGAGCAGTACTTC
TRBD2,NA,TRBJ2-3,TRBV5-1,CASRAGSSTDTQYF,TGCGCCAGTAGAGCGGGGTCTAGCACAGATACGCAGTATTTT
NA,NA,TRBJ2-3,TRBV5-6,CASSLDAGGTDTQYF,TGTGCCAGCAGCTTGGACGCCGGGGGCACAGATACGCAGTATTTT
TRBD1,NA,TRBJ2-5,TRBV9,CASSWTGTEETQYF,TGTGCCAGCAGCTGGACCGGGACAGAAGAGACCCAGTACTTC
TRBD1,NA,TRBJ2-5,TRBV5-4,CASSPWTGAETQYF,TGTGCCAGCAGCCCCTGGACAGGGGCTGAGACCCAGTACTTC
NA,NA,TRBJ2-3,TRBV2,CASVWSLGQGRKDTQYF,TGTGCCAGCGTCTGGTCCTTGGGGCAGGGTAGGAAAGATACGCAGTATTTT
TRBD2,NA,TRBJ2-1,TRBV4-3,CASSQATLAGYYNEQFF,TGCGCCAGCAGCCAAGCAACTCTAGCGGGGTACTACAATGAGCAGTTCTTC
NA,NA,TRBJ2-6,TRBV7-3,CASSLTRAGANVLTF,TGTGCCAGCAGCTTAACCAGAGCGGGGGCCAACGTCCTGACTTTC
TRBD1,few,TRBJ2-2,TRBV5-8,CASPQGENTGELFF,TGTGCCAGCCCTCAGGGGGAAAACACCGGGGAGCTGTTTTTT
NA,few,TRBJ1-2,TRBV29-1,CSVASGEGYGYTF,TGCAGCGTTGCCTCAGGGGAGGGATATGGCTACACCTTC
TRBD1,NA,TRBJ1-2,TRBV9,CASSGTGRDYGYTF,TGTGCCAGCAGCGGGACAGGGAGGGACTATGGCTACACCTTC
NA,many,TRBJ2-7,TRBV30,CAWATGRLKYF,TGTGCCTGGGCTACAGGGAGATTGAAGTACTTC
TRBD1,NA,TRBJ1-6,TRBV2,CASRGQIDSPLHF,TGTGCCAGCAGGGGACAGATCGATTCACCCCTCCACTTT